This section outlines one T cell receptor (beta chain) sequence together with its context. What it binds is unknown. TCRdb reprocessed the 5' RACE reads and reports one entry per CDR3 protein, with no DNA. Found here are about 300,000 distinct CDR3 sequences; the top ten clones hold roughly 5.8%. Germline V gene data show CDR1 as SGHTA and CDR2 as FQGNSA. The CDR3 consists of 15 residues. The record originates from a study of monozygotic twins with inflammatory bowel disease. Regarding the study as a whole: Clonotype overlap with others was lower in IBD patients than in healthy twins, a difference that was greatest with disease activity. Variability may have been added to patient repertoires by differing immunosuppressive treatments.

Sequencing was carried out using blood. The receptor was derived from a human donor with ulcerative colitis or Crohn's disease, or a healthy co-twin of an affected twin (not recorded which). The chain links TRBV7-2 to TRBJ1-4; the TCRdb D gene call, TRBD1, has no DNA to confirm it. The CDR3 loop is CASSRGQALSEKLFF.